This record concerns one T cell receptor beta chain sequence. What it binds is not known. These data come from a study of PD-1 blockade in classical Hodgkin lymphoma. The study's findings and limits: Whatever underlies the repertoire differences (possibly disease activity or prior therapy) remains undefined.

After removal of 5 bases from V and 4 bases from J, the junction contained 10 bases not matched to a gene. The CDR3 totals 17 residues. Germline loops: CDR1 MNHEY, CDR2 SMNVEV (reference sequence). The method was immunoSEQ multiplex PCR; TCRdb's version includes in-frame clones alone and lacks a portion of them. The sample carries about 32,000 clones, roughly 90% recorded once. The sample's time point: newly diagnosed, previously untreated cHL patient sample. CD4+ T cells were purified from thawed PBMCs by negative selection. Comparison came from newly diagnosed, untreated classical Hodgkin lymphoma PBMCs.

The chain couples TRBV27 to TRBJ2-1; 11 bases are a match to TRBD2. Sequences were obtained from CD4+ T cells from blood. This TCR came from a human donor with classical Hodgkin lymphoma. CDR3 coding DNA: TGTGCCAGCAGTCCCTCTAGCGGGAGGTATGTTTACAATGAGCAGTTCTTC. Protein: CASSPSSGRYVYNEQFF.